The 24 T cell receptor beta chains below all came from one sample that was sequenced in a study of cytomegalovirus exposure and HLA in healthy donors. 60 Vbeta and 13 Jbeta primers were used in PCR. Sequencing was performed with immunoSEQ multiplex PCR; in TCRdb, only in-frame clones are kept and a portion is missing. This table has 80,000 or so clones, roughly 72% appearing once. The sequencing sample was made of PBMCs. These receptors all come from a man aged 25-45 years in good health and CMV-seropositive.

The genes are TRBV7-2 and TRBJ1-1; 8 bases are shared with TRBD1. Germline-derived CDR1 and CDR2 are SGHTA and FQGNSA. The CDR3 length is 13 residues. After removal of 5 bases from V and 5 bases from J, the junction contained 4 bases not matched to a gene. CDR3 amino acids: CASSPRQGTEAFF. The CDR3 region has the DNA TGTGCCAGCAGCCCTAGACAGGGGACTGAAGCTTTCTTT.

Worth noting for this clone: One end of the junction fails to match germline, which may point to a read error. V and J are TRBV6-1 and TRBJ2-1, with 11 bases that match TRBD2. This CDR3 spans 14 amino acids. Germline-derived CDR1 and CDR2 are MNHNS and SASEGT. As DNA, the CDR3 is TGTGCCAGCAATGAAGTAGCGGGGGGGCACGAGCAGTTCTTC. This codes for CASNEVAGGHEQFF.

The V gene is TRBV9, the J gene TRBJ2-2; 11 nucleotides match TRBD2. CDR1 is SGDLS and CDR2 is YYNGEE in the germline V gene. Trimming cost V 3 bases and J 4 bases; bases outside gene matches: 2. The CDR3 length is 15 residues. CDR3 in DNA: TGTGCCAGCAGCGGTGGACTAGCGGGCACCGGGGAGCTGTTTTTT. Its protein is CASSGGLAGTGELFF. Full variable domain (outside the CDR3, taken from reference TRBV9 and TRBJ2-2): DSGVTQTPKHLITATGQRVTLRCSPRSGDLSVYWYQQSLDQGLQFLIQYYNGEERAKGNILERFSAQQFPDLHSELNLSSLELGDSALYFCASSGGLAGTGELFFGEGSRLTVL.

The chain joins TRBV28 to TRBJ1-1, with 8 bases lining up with TRBD1. Per the germline V gene, CDR1 is MDHEN and CDR2 is SYDVKM. This CDR3 region has 12 residues. V lost 8 bases to trimming and J lost 4 bases; unmatched junction nucleotides: 3. The CDR3 coding sequence is TGTGCCAGCGGGACAGGACGCACTGAAGCTTTCTTT. Protein sequence: CASGTGRTEAFF. Based on the CDR3 plus reference TRBV28 and TRBJ1-1, the full variable domain is DVKVTQSSRYLVKRTGEKVFLECVQDMDHENMFWYRQDPGLGLRLIYFSYDVKMKEKGDIPEGYSVSREKKERFSLILESASTNQTSMYLCASGTGRTEAFFGQGTRLTVV.

The chain combines TRBV4-2 with TRBJ2-7; 11 positions match TRBD2. Trimming took 0 bases from V and 6 from J; bases not matched to a gene: 7. Germline CDR1 reads LGHNA; CDR2 reads YNFKEQ. The CDR3 has 16 amino acids. As DNA, the CDR3 is TGTGCCAGCAGCCAAGAGACTAGCGGGGCCTCGGGCGAGCAGTACTTC. This encodes CASSQETSGASGEQYF.

This chain links TRBV19 with TRBJ1-4, with unresolved D. The ends were cut back, 3 bases at V and 2 bases at J, with 13 bases in the middle. CDR3 size: 16 residues. Germline CDR1 is LNHDA and CDR2 is SQIVND (reference sequence). The CDR3 region is CASSILSSGTNEKLFF. The CDR3 DNA reads as TGTGCCAGTAGTATCCTCTCCTCCGGGACTAATGAAAAACTGTTTTTT.

This chain links TRBV6-5 with TRBJ1-1; TRBD1 is a possible D gene (6 bases). The CDR3 length is 10 residues. Germline V gene lookup returns CDR1 MNHEY and CDR2 SVGAGI. Trimming took off 10 bases at V and 10 bases at J, with 13 bases between the two ends. The CDR3 DNA reads TGTGCCACAGGCCGACAGGCAGCTTTCTTT. The encoded protein is CATGRQAAFF.

This chain connects TRBV5-6 to TRBJ1-2; a weak D match, TRBD1 (5 bases). The CDR3 sequence is 15 residues long. The germline V gene has CDR1 SGHDT and CDR2 YYEEEE. Trimming left V 0 bases short and J 1 base short, with 10 bases between. CDR3 region: CASSLDRTFNYGYTF. CDR3 DNA sequence: TGTGCCAGCAGCTTGGACAGGACCTTTAACTATGGCTACACCTTC. The variable domain in full, completed from reference TRBV5-6 and TRBJ1-2, reads DAGVTQSPTHLIKTRGQQVTLRCSPKSGHDTVSWYQQALGQGPQFIFQYYEEEERQRGNFPDRFSGHQFPNYSSELNVNALLLGDSALYLCASSLDRTFNYGYTFGSGTRLTVV.

J is TRBJ2-1 and V is TRBV30; D gene uncertain. CDR1 is GTSNPN and CDR2 is SVGIG in the germline V gene (reference sequence). The CDR3 runs 11 residues. Trimming stripped 4 bases from V and 4 bases from J, with 5 bases between. CDR3 amino acids: CAWTAYNEQFF. CDR3 in DNA: TGTGCCTGGACAGCGTACAATGAGCAGTTCTTC.

J is TRBJ2-7 and V is TRBV5-1; D might be TRBD2 (5 bases). CDR3 length: 15 amino acids. Trimming took off 2 bases at V and 5 bases at J, with 17 bases between the two ends. Germline lookup yields CDR1 SGHRS and CDR2 YFSETQ. CDR3 sequence: CASSFLPSSEDEQYF. DNA of the CDR3: TGCGCCAGCAGCTTTCTCCCCTCCTCGGAGGACGAGCAGTACTTC.

V gene TRBV14 combines with J gene TRBJ2-1; D is possibly TRBD2 (7 bases). Deletions cut 3 bases from V and 2 bases from J, with 11 bases between. Germline V gene sequence: CDR1 SGHDN, CDR2 FVKESK. This CDR3 comprises 15 residues. The CDR3 bases are TGTGCCAGCAGCCACGGGGGGCTACCCTACAATGAGCAGTTCTTC. Protein: CASSHGGLPYNEQFF.

This clone was counted once. The gene calls are TRBV4-1 and TRBJ2-5; D is uncertain. There are 13 residues in the CDR3. V was cut by 4 bases and J by 2 bases, with 8 bases left in between. Per germline, CDR1 MGHRA and CDR2 YSYEKL. This chain's CDR3 is CASSRTAQETQYF. The CDR3 nucleotides read TGCGCCAGCAGCCGAACAGCTCAAGAGACCCAGTACTTC.

This chain joins TRBV28 and TRBJ2-1, with 12 bases aligning to TRBD1. Trimming took 5 bases from V and 9 from J; bases not matched to a gene: 5. CDR3 length equals 14 residues. Germline V CDR1 and CDR2: MDHEN, SYDVKM. CDR3 coding DNA: TGTGCCAGCAGTGTGGGACAGGGGGCATCTGAGCAGTTCTTC. Its translation: CASSVGQGASEQFF.

The rearrangement joins TRBV5-1 to TRBJ1-2; 7 bases agree with TRBD1. This CDR3 has 15 residues. Germline values: CDR1 SGHRS, CDR2 YFSETQ. Trimming took 4 bases from V and 6 from J; bases not matched to a gene: 12. Written as DNA, the CDR3 is TGCGCCAGCAGCCCCCTAACAGGGGAAGGGGATGGCTACACCTTC. It is translated as CASSPLTGEGDGYTF.

The chain carries TRBV5-1 and TRBJ1-6; D is possibly TRBD1 (6 bases). The length of the CDR3 is 15 residues. Germline V gene data show CDR1 as SGHRS and CDR2 as YFSETQ. V was trimmed by 2 bases and J by 3 bases, leaving 9 bases between them. CDR3 amino acids: CASSLGDNYNSPLHF. DNA of the CDR3: TGCGCCAGCAGCTTAGGGGACAACTATAATTCACCCCTCCACTTT.

This clone was seen just once. This chain uses TRBV19 with TRBJ1-2; TRBD1 agrees at 7 bases. Losses at the gene ends were 6 bases for V and 6 bases for J; bases not matched to a gene: 4. Looked up from germline, CDR1 is LNHDA and CDR2 is SQIVND (reference sequence). The CDR3 is 12 amino acids. The CDR3 loop is CASRITGDGYTF. Here the CDR3 DNA reads TGTGCCAGTAGAATTACAGGGGATGGCTACACCTTC.

This clone occurred once. This rearrangement joins TRBV10-3 to TRBJ2-2; 8 nucleotides agree with TRBD2. The junction had 8 bases not matched to a gene; V was cut back by 6 bases and J by 5 bases. This CDR3 comprises 15 residues. Germline V gene data show CDR1 as ENHRY and CDR2 as SYGVKD. The CDR3 DNA sequence: TGTGCCATCAGCCCGGGGGGGTCCCGAACCGGGGAGCTGTTTTTT. It specifies CAISPGGSRTGELFF.

This clone appeared once. V gene TRBV30 combines with J gene TRBJ1-2, with D hard to call. Germline-derived CDR1 and CDR2 are GTSNPN and SVGIG (reference sequence). V dropped 4 bases and J dropped 2 bases, with 8 bases sitting between them. The CDR3 runs 12 residues. CDR3 in amino acids: CAWTDGNYGYTF. The DNA for the CDR3 is TGTGCCTGGACCGACGGGAACTATGGCTACACCTTC.

The chain couples TRBV5-6 to TRBJ1-1; the D gene is possibly TRBD1 (5 bases). Trimming removed 4 bases from V and 1 base from J, with 8 bases in between. The CDR3 has 13 amino acids. Germline V lookup: CDR1 SGHDT, CDR2 YYEEEE. Written as DNA, the CDR3 is TGTGCCAGCAGCCCGGGGGGGAACACTGAAGCTTTCTTT. Its translation is CASSPGGNTEAFF.

The chain recombines TRBV18 with TRBJ1-2; 8 bases map to TRBD1. The V segment lost 0 bases and the J segment 4 bases; nucleotides outside the gene matches: 7. Germline V gene lookup returns CDR1 KGHSH and CDR2 LQKENI. The CDR3 has 16 amino acids. The CDR3 sequence is CASSPPGQGGAYGYTF. CDR3 nucleotide sequence: TGTGCCAGCTCACCACCCGGACAGGGAGGCGCCTATGGCTACACCTTC. The whole variable domain, filled in from reference TRBV18 and TRBJ1-2, reads NAGVMQNPRHLVRRRGQEARLRCSPMKGHSHVYWYRQLPEEGLKFMVYLQKENIIDESGMPKERFSAEFPKEGPSILRIQQVVRGDSAAYFCASSPPGQGGAYGYTFGSGTRLTVV.

This clone was picked up a small number of times. The rearrangement joins TRBV11-3 to TRBJ2-7; D gene uncertain. The CDR3 length is 13 residues. V lost 1 base, J lost 3 bases, and 7 bases lay in between. Per germline, CDR1 SGHNT and CDR2 YENEEA. DNA of the CDR3: TGTGCCAGCAGCTTAGCTCCAGACTACGAGCAGTACTTC. Protein product: CASSLAPDYEQYF.

The chain couples TRBV28 to TRBJ1-1; D remains ambiguous. Trimming left V 5 bases short and J 10 bases short, with 14 bases between. CDR1 MDHEN and CDR2 SYDVKM come from the germline V gene. CDR3 size: 12 residues. Here the CDR3 DNA reads TGTGCCAGCAGTCGCCAACCTACGGGAGCTTTCTTT. Amino acid sequence: CASSRQPTGAFF.

There are a few counts of this clone. The chain carries TRBV27 and TRBJ2-1, with 12 bases lining up with TRBD2. The CDR3 covers 15 residues. The ends lost 8 bases at V and 7 bases at J; junction bases unmatched: 9. Germline assignment: CDR1 MNHEY and CDR2 SMNVEV (reference sequence). CDR3: CASGPLAGGRNEQFF. CDR3 DNA sequence: TGTGCCAGCGGGCCCCTAGCGGGAGGGCGGAATGAGCAGTTCTTC.

V and J are TRBV29-1 and TRBJ1-2; no firm D call. V lost 6 bases and J 2 bases, leaving 7 bases between the germline ends. Germline-derived CDR1 and CDR2 are SQVTM and ANQGSEA. The CDR3 is 11 residues long. The CDR3: CSVDKNYGYTF. The CDR3, as DNA: TGCAGCGTCGACAAGAACTATGGCTACACCTTC.